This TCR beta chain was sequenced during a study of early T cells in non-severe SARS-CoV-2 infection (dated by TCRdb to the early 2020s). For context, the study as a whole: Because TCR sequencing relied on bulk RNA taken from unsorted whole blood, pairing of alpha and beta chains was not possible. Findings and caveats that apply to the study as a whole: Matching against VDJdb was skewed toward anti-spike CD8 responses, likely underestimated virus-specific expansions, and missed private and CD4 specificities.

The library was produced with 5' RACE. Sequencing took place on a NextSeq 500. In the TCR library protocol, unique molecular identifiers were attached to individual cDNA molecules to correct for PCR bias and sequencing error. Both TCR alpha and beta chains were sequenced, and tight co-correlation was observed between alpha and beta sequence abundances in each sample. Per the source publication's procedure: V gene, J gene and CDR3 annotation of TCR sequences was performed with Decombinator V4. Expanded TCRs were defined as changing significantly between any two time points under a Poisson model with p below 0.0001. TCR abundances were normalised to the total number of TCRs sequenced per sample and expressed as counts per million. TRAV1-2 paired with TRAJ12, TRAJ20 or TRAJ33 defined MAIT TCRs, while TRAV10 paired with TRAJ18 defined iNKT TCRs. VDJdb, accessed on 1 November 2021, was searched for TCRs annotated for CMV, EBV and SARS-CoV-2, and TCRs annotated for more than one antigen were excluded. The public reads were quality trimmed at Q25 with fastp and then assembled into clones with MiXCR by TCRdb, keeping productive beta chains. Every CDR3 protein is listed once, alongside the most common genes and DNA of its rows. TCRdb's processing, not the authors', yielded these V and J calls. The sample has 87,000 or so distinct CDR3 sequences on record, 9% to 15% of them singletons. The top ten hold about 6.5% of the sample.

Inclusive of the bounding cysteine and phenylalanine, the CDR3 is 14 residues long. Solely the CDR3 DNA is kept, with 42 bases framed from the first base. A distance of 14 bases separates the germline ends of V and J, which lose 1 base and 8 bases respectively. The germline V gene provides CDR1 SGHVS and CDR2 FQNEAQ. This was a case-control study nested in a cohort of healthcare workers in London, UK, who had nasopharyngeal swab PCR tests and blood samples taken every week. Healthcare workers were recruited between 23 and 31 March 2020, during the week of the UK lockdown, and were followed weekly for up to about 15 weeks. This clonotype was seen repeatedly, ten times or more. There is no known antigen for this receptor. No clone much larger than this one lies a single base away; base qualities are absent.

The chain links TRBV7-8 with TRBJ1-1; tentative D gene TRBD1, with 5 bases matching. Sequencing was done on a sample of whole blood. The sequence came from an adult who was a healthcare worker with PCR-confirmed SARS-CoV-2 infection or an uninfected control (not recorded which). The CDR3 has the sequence CASSLVRKTEEAFF. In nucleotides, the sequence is TGTGCCAGCAGCTTAGTTCGTAAGACAGAGGAAGCTTTCTTT.